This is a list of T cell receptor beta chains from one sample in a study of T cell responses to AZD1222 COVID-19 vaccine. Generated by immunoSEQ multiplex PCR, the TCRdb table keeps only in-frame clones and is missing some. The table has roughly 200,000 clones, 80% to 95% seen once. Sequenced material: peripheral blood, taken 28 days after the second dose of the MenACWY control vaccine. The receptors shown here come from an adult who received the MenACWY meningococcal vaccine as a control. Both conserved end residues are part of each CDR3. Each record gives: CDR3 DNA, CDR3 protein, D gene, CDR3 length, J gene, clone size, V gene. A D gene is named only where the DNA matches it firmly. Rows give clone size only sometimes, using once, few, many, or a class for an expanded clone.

TGTGCCAGTAGTGCCCCGGGACAGGGGGACTATGGCTACACCTTC | CASSAPGQGDYGYTF | TRBD1 | 15 | TRBJ1-2 | - | TRBV19
TGCGCCAGCAGCCGCGGGACAGGGGGAACGTCGAACACTGAAGCTTTCTTT | CASSRGTGGTSNTEAFF | TRBD1 | 17 | TRBJ1-1 | - | TRBV4-3
TGTGCCAGCAGCACCACAGGGTATAATTCACCCCTCCACTTT | CASSTTGYNSPLHF | - | 14 | TRBJ1-6 | - | TRBV3-1/TRBV3-2
TGTGCCATCAGTGACCGGCAGGGGGGCAATGAGCAGTTCTTC | CAISDRQGGNEQFF | - | 14 | TRBJ2-1 | once | TRBV10-3
TGTGCCAGCACCACCCTCGGTTCGGCCCTCCACTTT | CASTTLGSALHF | - | 12 | TRBJ1-6 | - | TRBV7-2
TGTGCCAGTAGTATAGACCCAGCCTACGAGCAGTACTTC | CASSIDPAYEQYF | - | 13 | TRBJ2-7 | - | TRBV19
TGTGCCAGCAGCCAAAAAGGGGGGGGGTTGAATACGCAGTATTTT | CASSQKGGGLNTQYF | - | 15 | TRBJ2-3 | - | TRBV3-1/TRBV3-2
TGTGCCCTACAGGGGGCACTAGACAATGAGCAGTTCTTC | CALQGALDNEQFF | TRBD1 | 13 | TRBJ2-1 | - | TRBV12-3/TRBV12-4
TGTGCCAGCAGCTTAGAGGGGTATAGCACAGATACGCAGTATTTT | CASSLEGYSTDTQYF | - | 15 | TRBJ2-3 | - | TRBV7-6
TGCGCCAGCAGCTTACAGGGGCAAGAGCAGTTCTTC | CASSLQGQEQFF | TRBD1 | 12 | TRBJ2-1 | - | TRBV5-1
TGTGCCAGCAGCTCGGACTTCGGTCATCAGCCCCAGCATTTT | CASSSDFGHQPQHF | - | 14 | TRBJ1-5 | - | TRBV7-9
TGTGCCTGGACTCGGGACAGGGTGGAGACCCAGTACTTC | CAWTRDRVETQYF | TRBD1 | 13 | TRBJ2-5 | - | TRBV30
TGTGCCACCAGCAGAGTCCAAGGCGGTGGGGCCTACGAGCAGTACTTC | CATSRVQGGGAYEQYF | - | 16 | TRBJ2-7 | - | TRBV15
TGTGCCAGCAGCTTAGATGGGTTCGGCTACACCTTC | CASSLDGFGYTF | - | 12 | TRBJ1-2 | - | TRBV7-9
TGTGCCAGTAGTATAAAACAGGGGGCAGATACGCAGTATTTT | CASSIKQGADTQYF | TRBD1 | 14 | TRBJ2-3 | - | TRBV19
TGCGCCAGCAGCTTGCGTAGGAACACTGAAGCTTTCTTT | CASSLRRNTEAFF | - | 13 | TRBJ1-1 | - | TRBV5-1
TGTGCCAGCAGCCCCATTACTAGCGGACGCTCCTACGAGCAGTACTTC | CASSPITSGRSYEQYF | TRBD2 | 16 | TRBJ2-7 | - | TRBV5-5
TGTGCCAGCAGCCAAGATTTCGGGGTAGCGGAATCACCCCTCCACTTT | CASSQDFGVAESPLHF | - | 16 | TRBJ1-6 | - | TRBV3-1/TRBV3-2
TGTGCCAGCAGCAGCTTAGGTAGCGGTGAGCAGTTCTTC | CASSSLGSGEQFF | - | 13 | TRBJ2-1 | - | TRBV11-3
TGTGCCAGCAGCCTGGGCCAGGATAGCAATCAGCCCCAGCATTTT | CASSLGQDSNQPQHF | - | 15 | TRBJ1-5 | - | TRBV7-2
TGTGCCAGCAGTGACTCGGTATTGGGGGCCGGGGACACTGAAGCTTTCTTT | CASSDSVLGAGDTEAFF | - | 17 | TRBJ1-1 | - | TRBV6-4
TGTGCCAGTAGTATATATTCGACCGGGGGTTCACCCCTCCACTTT | CASSIYSTGGSPLHF | - | 15 | TRBJ1-6 | - | TRBV19
TGTGCCAGCAGCTTAGATCCAGCGGGGGGGCCGGGGACCCAGTACTTC | CASSLDPAGGPGTQYF | TRBD2 | 16 | TRBJ2-5 | - | TRBV7-6
TGTGCCAGCAGCCAAGGGGCCAGGGGGAGGGAACTGTTTTTT | CASSQGARGRELFF | TRBD1 | 14 | TRBJ1-4 | - | TRBV3-1/TRBV3-2
TGTGCCAGCAGCTCTACTCCGGGACAGGGCTACACCGGGGAGCTGTTTTTT | CASSSTPGQGYTGELFF | TRBD1 | 17 | TRBJ2-2 | - | TRBV11-2
TGCGCCAGCAGCTTGGAGCCAGGGACGGCTTATGGCTACACCTTC | CASSLEPGTAYGYTF | - | 15 | TRBJ1-2 | - | TRBV5-1
TGTGCCAGCAGGCTGCAAACTAATTCACCCCTCCACTTT | CASRLQTNSPLHF | - | 13 | TRBJ1-6 | - | TRBV6-5
TGCGCCAGCAGCTTGGGAGGGGGCCCTGAAGCTTTCTTT | CASSLGGGPEAFF | TRBD1 | 13 | TRBJ1-1 | - | TRBV5-1
TGTGCCAGCAAGTTGACAGGGGGCAAGCAGCCCCAGCATTTT | CASKLTGGKQPQHF | TRBD1 | 14 | TRBJ1-5 | - | TRBV6-5
TGTGCCAGCAGTGAAAGGGGTGGGGCCAGCAATCAGCCCCAGCATTTT | CASSERGGASNQPQHF | - | 16 | TRBJ1-5 | - | TRBV6-1
TGCGCCAGCAGTATGGCTCCTCCTGTTAGCGGGGGGCGGTACAATGAGCAGTTCTTC | CASSMAPPVSGGRYNEQFF | TRBD2 | 19 | TRBJ2-1 | - | TRBV23-1
TGTGCCAGCAGCCCCAGGTGGGGAGCTTCACCCCTCCACTTT | CASSPRWGASPLHF | - | 14 | TRBJ1-6 | - | TRBV3-1/TRBV3-2
TGTGCCAGTACTACAGTGACAGGGGGAAGACAGCCCCAGCATTTT | CASTTVTGGRQPQHF | TRBD1 | 15 | TRBJ1-5 | once | TRBV19
TGCGCCAGCAGCCAAGACAGACTAGCCTCCTACAATGAGCAGTTCTTC | CASSQDRLASYNEQFF | TRBD2 | 16 | TRBJ2-1 | - | TRBV4-3
TGTGCCAGCAGTGAATATTCCAGCTATGGCTACACCTTC | CASSEYSSYGYTF | - | 13 | TRBJ1-2 | - | TRBV25-1
TGTGCCAGCAGCGGGGACAGATTGGGTGAGCAGTTCTTC | CASSGDRLGEQFF | TRBD1 | 13 | TRBJ2-1 | - | TRBV2
TGTGCCAGCAGATTAGACCTCGGATCTTCAACATCACCCCTCCACTTT | CASRLDLGSSTSPLHF | - | 16 | TRBJ1-6 | - | TRBV2
TGCGCCAGCAAAGACAGGGGGCACGCCGGGGAGCTGTTTTTT | CASKDRGHAGELFF | TRBD1 | 14 | TRBJ2-2 | - | TRBV5-1
TGTGCCAGCAGCTTGAGAAAGGATGAAAAACTGTTTTTT | CASSLRKDEKLFF | - | 13 | TRBJ1-4 | - | TRBV5-4
TGTGCCAGCAGCCCCCCAGTGGGAGGGGGCATAGGCTACACCTTC | CASSPPVGGGIGYTF | TRBD1 | 15 | TRBJ1-2 | - | TRBV7-8
TGTGCCAGCAGCTTGGATCGGTACGAGCAGTACTTC | CASSLDRYEQYF | - | 12 | TRBJ2-7 | - | TRBV5-5
TGTGCCACCAGCAGAGATCGTGGGGTGTCTGGAAACACCATATATTTT | CATSRDRGVSGNTIYF | - | 16 | TRBJ1-3 | - | TRBV15
TGTGCCAGCACGGACAGGGTCGGCGGCTACACCTTC | CASTDRVGGYTF | TRBD1 | 12 | TRBJ1-2 | - | TRBV28
TGTGCCAGCAGCCAAATAGCGGGGAAGAGCTCTGGGGCCAACGTCCTGACTTTC | CASSQIAGKSSGANVLTF | TRBD2 | 18 | TRBJ2-6 | - | TRBV11-2
TGTGCCAGCAGCCTCCTTACAGGGGTGGAAGAAAAACTGTTTTTT | CASSLLTGVEEKLFF | TRBD1 | 15 | TRBJ1-4 | once | TRBV5-6
TGTGCCAGCAGCTTAACAGGGGGCGGCGAGCAGTACTTC | CASSLTGGGEQYF | TRBD1 | 13 | TRBJ2-7 | - | TRBV7-6
TGTGCCAGCAGCTTAGGCAGGGATAGCAATCAGCCCCAGCATTTT | CASSLGRDSNQPQHF | - | 15 | TRBJ1-5 | - | TRBV7-2
TGCGCCAGCAGGGAGCAGGGGCGCAGCTACGAGCAGTACTTC | CASREQGRSYEQYF | - | 14 | TRBJ2-7 | - | TRBV5-1
TGTGCCTGGAGTCGAACAGGGTATAGCAATCAGCCCCAGCATTTT | CAWSRTGYSNQPQHF | - | 15 | TRBJ1-5 | - | TRBV30
TGTGCCATCAGTGAAGGACAGTTCACTGAAGCTTTCTTT | CAISEGQFTEAFF | - | 13 | TRBJ1-1 | - | TRBV10-3
TGTGCCAGCAGTTACGGGGGCTCTGACACTGAAGCTTTCTTT | CASSYGGSDTEAFF | - | 14 | TRBJ1-1 | - | TRBV6-5